Following are 14 T cell receptor beta chains from one sample sequenced in a study of PD-1 blockade in classical Hodgkin lymphoma. With no exception, relapse followed autologous stem cell transplantation in all patients, and brentuximab vedotin exposure varied. Only in-frame clones appear in the TCRdb table, and some are missing; sequencing was by immunoSEQ multiplex PCR. The sample records over 20,000 clones, 70% to 85% being singletons. Specimen: peripheral blood mononuclear cells (PBMCs), collected before the second cycle of nivolumab. These receptors were taken from a human donor with classical Hodgkin lymphoma.

The chain couples TRBV6-1 to TRBJ1-1; TRBD1 aligns across 11 bases. Trimming at V came to 8 bases and at J to 3 bases, leaving 8 bases not matched to a gene. This CDR3 comprises 15 residues. The germline CDR1 and CDR2 sequences are MNHNS and SASEGT. The CDR3 DNA sequence: TGTGCCAGCCCGCGGGGACAGGGGGTGTACACTGAAGCTTTCTTT. This gives the protein CASPRGQGVYTEAFF.

J is TRBJ1-3 and V is TRBV6-5; D possibly corresponds to TRBD1 (6 bases). Per the germline V gene, CDR1 is MNHEY and CDR2 is SVGAGI. This CDR3 has 15 amino acids. V was pared by 6 bases and J by 4 bases, with 16 bases between. The CDR3 DNA is TGTGCCAGCAGGCGTATACAGGGTTGGGGAAACACCATATATTTT. This sequence encodes CASRRIQGWGNTIYF.

This clone was seen once. This chain connects TRBV7-9 to TRBJ2-3; D is possibly TRBD2 (5 bases). The ends were cut back, 4 bases at V and 9 bases at J, with 8 bases in the middle. This CDR3 has 11 residues. Germline CDR1 SEHNR, CDR2 FQNEAQ (reference sequence). The CDR3 loop is CASSSRLTQYF. The CDR3 DNA reads as TGTGCCAGCAGCTCGAGACTAACGCAGTATTTT.

V is TRBV7-3 and J is TRBJ1-1; 9 bases are a match to TRBD1. The ends lost 4 bases at V and 3 bases at J; junction bases unmatched: 6. Germline CDR1 SGHTA, CDR2 FQGTGA. CDR3 length equals 15 residues. CDR3 loop: CASSSGQGIYTEAFF. CDR3 sequence (DNA): TGTGCCAGCAGCTCTGGACAGGGGATTTACACTGAAGCTTTCTTT.

The V gene is TRBV13, the J gene TRBJ2-3, with D unresolved. Germline CDR1 and CDR2: PRHDT and FYEKMQ (reference sequence). This CDR3 has 13 residues. V was shortened by 1 base and J by 2 bases, with 4 bases between the two germline ends. The CDR3 spells CASSLVPTDTQYF. The CDR3 bases are TGTGCCAGCAGCTTAGTCCCCACAGATACGCAGTATTTT.

This clone was recorded a few times. The V call is TRBV4-1, the J call TRBJ2-3; 7 nucleotides line up with TRBD1. The V gene end was trimmed by 3 bases and the J gene end by 5 bases; junction bases not matched to a gene: 14. Germline assignment: CDR1 MGHRA and CDR2 YSYEKL. The CDR3 has 17 residues. The CDR3 loop reads CASSQLLLRGLEDTQYF. The CDR3 nucleotides are TGCGCCAGCAGCCAGCTGCTGCTCAGGGGGTTGGAAGATACGCAGTATTTT.

This chain connects TRBV7-8 to TRBJ2-1; 7 bases line up with TRBD2. V shed 1 base and J 9 bases; nucleotides not matched to a gene: 9. The CDR3 length is 15 residues. CDR1 is SGHVS, CDR2 FQNEAQ, per germline. This CDR3 is CASSLVSGVRSEQFF. In DNA form, the CDR3 reads TGTGCCAGCAGCTTAGTCAGCGGGGTTAGGAGTGAGCAGTTCTTC.

As for this clone: This CDR3 is also generated by other DNA sequences in the sample. The chain links TRBV5-1 to TRBJ1-1, with 8 bases lining up with TRBD1. V shed 4 bases, J shed 4 bases, and the junction held 3 bases outside the gene matches. Germline values: CDR1 SGHRS, CDR2 YFSETQ. This CDR3 is 13 amino acids long. DNA of the CDR3: TGCGCCAGCAGCGTAGACAGGGGCACTGAAGCTTTCTTT. Its translation: CASSVDRGTEAFF.

The chain employs TRBV10-2 and TRBJ2-7; 15 positions match TRBD2. V was pared by 10 bases and J by 1 base, with 8 bases of the junction left unmatched. The CDR3 loop spans 16 amino acids. Germline V gives CDR1 WSHSY, CDR2 SAAADI. CDR3 coding DNA: TGCGCCACCGACCCGGGACTAGCGGGAGGTTCCTACGAGCAGTACTTC. As protein: CATDPGLAGGSYEQYF.

This chain links TRBV27 with TRBJ2-7, with TRBD1 identical over 7 bases. This CDR3 contains 13 residues. Germline V gene lookup returns CDR1 MNHEY and CDR2 SMNVEV (reference sequence). With V trimmed by 6 bases and J by 3 bases, 5 bases remained unmatched. CDR3 coding DNA: TGTGCCAGCAGGGGGACAGAAAACTACGAGCAGTACTTC. It yields the protein CASRGTENYEQYF.

The chain links TRBV7-2 to TRBJ2-5; the D gene is possibly TRBD2 (6 bases). Trimming removed 1 base from V and 4 bases from J, with 16 bases in between. The CDR3 consists of 16 residues. Germline CDR1 reads SGHTA; CDR2 reads FQGNSA. The CDR3 DNA reads TGTGCCAGCAGCTTAGTCGGGGTACGGGGACTAGAGACCCAGTACTTC. Amino acids: CASSLVGVRGLETQYF.

The genes are TRBV5-1 and TRBJ2-6; D gene ambiguous. V was pared by 2 bases and J by 2 bases, with 11 bases between. Germline CDR1 reads SGHRS; CDR2 reads YFSETQ. This CDR3 spans 16 amino acids. CDR3 region: CASSFRTGPGANVLTF. CDR3 bases: TGCGCCAGCAGCTTTCGGACGGGCCCTGGGGCCAACGTCCTGACTTTC.

The gene calls are TRBV7-8 and TRBJ2-5, with TRBD2 as a possible D gene (6 bases). Trimming took 5 bases from V and 4 from J, leaving 17 bases between them. The germline CDR1 and CDR2 sequences are SGHVS and FQNEAQ. The CDR3 is made up of 15 amino acids. CDR3 nucleotide sequence: TGTGCCAGCAGCCCGCAAAGACTAGTAGGAGAGACCCAGTACTTC. Protein sequence: CASSPQRLVGETQYF.

J is TRBJ2-7 and V is TRBV6-1; D possibly corresponds to TRBD2 (5 bases). CDR1 is MNHNS, CDR2 SASEGT, per germline. The length of the CDR3 is 12 residues. The V gene lost 2 bases and the J gene lost 7 bases, with 9 bases spanning the gap. The CDR3 DNA reads as TGTGCCAGCAGTGAACAAAGAGGGGAGCAGTACTTC. Translation gives CASSEQRGEQYF.